The 14 T cell receptor beta chains below come from one sample, sequenced in a study of blood T cells in healthy people across ages. Together with a sample-barcoded 5' primer, a J-beta primer mix was included in a second PCR lasting roughly 6 to 12 cycles. MiXCR, run by TCRdb on the 5' RACE reads, gives a single entry per CDR3 protein. The sample comprises over a million distinct CDR3 sequences, approximately 39% of which are singletons, and just over 4% rests with the top ten. Specimen: blood. The source is a woman younger than 35 in good health.

The chain is built from TRBV12-3 or TRBV12-4 and TRBJ1-1, with D unresolved. The V and J ends lost 6 bases and 4 bases respectively, with 18 bases between them. This CDR3 is built from 15 residues. DNA for the CDR3: TGTGCCAGCAGGAGGACGACGGGATCTGGCACTGAAGCTTTCTTT. Encoded protein: CASRRTTGSGTEAFF.

The chain couples TRBV27 to TRBJ2-3; D ambiguous. The CDR3 totals 13 residues. Trimming left V 5 bases short and J 3 bases short, with 9 bases between. Germline lookup yields CDR1 MNHEY and CDR2 SMNVEV (reference sequence). The CDR3 region is CASSVFETDTQYF. The CDR3 coding sequence is TGTGCCAGCAGTGTATTTGAGACAGATACGCAGTATTTT.

This clonotype was seen a handful of times. This chain uses TRBV7-8 with TRBJ1-2, with a weak D call TRBD1 (6 bases). The CDR3 is made up of 14 amino acids. Germline V gives CDR1 SGHVS, CDR2 FQNEAQ. V lost 2 bases and J lost 6, with 13 bases in between. CDR3 amino acids: CASSLNRAADGYTF. The CDR3 nucleotides are TGTGCCAGCAGCTTAAACAGGGCGGCAGATGGCTACACCTTC.

The chain employs TRBV6-2 or TRBV6-3 and TRBJ2-7; D unclear. V lost 7 bases to trimming and J lost 0 bases, with 13 bases between them. This CDR3 is built from 14 residues. CDR1 is MNHEY and CDR2 is SVGEGT in the germline V gene. The CDR3 sequence is CASTYVGISYEQYF. CDR3 DNA sequence: TGTGCCAGCACCTACGTGGGGATCTCCTACGAGCAGTACTTC.

This clonotype was seen a few times. This chain joins TRBV3-1 and TRBJ2-4; TRBD2 aligns across 11 bases. The length of the CDR3 is 16 residues. Germline trimming cut 1 base from V and 13 bases from J; bases unmatched to any gene: 12. Germline assignment: CDR1 LGHDT and CDR2 YNNKEL (reference sequence). CDR3 sequence reads: CASSQAGLAGGYEQYF. The CDR3, as DNA: TGTGCCAGCAGCCAAGCCGGGTTAGCGGGGGGGTATGAGCAGTACTTC. Variable domain in full (rest from reference TRBV3-1 and TRBJ2-4): DTAVSQTPKYLVTQMGNDKSIKCEQNLGHDTMYWYKQDSKKFLKIMFSYNNKELIINETVPNRFSPKSPDKAHLNLHINSLELGDSAVYFCASSQAGLAGGYEQYFGAGTRLSVL.

This clonotype occurred a few times. The chain employs TRBV9 and TRBJ2-6, with TRBD1 identical over 7 bases. The CDR3 runs 17 residues. In germline, CDR1 is SGDLS, CDR2 YYNGEE. V trimming: 0 bases; J trimming: 5 bases; junction bases outside the gene matches: 8. The CDR3 bases are TGTGCCAGCAGCGTAGCGGAGACAGGGAAGTGGGCCAACGTCCTGACTTTC. It is translated as CASSVAETGKWANVLTF.

The chain joins TRBV2 to TRBJ1-5, with unresolved D. The CDR3 sequence is 14 residues long. V was shortened by 5 bases and J by 3 bases, with 11 bases between the two germline ends. CDR1 and CDR2 (germline): SNHLY, FYNNEI. The CDR3 spells CASSSLELNQPQHF. The CDR3 DNA is TGTGCCAGCAGTTCCCTGGAACTCAATCAGCCCCAGCATTTT.

This clonotype appeared a single time. The gene calls are TRBV6-2 or TRBV6-3 and TRBJ2-3; perhaps TRBD1 as D (6 bases). V lost 1 base, J lost 2 bases, and 13 bases lay in between. Looked up from germline, CDR1 is MNHEY and CDR2 is SVGEGT. The CDR3 runs to 16 residues. CDR3 in DNA: TGTGCCAGCAGTTACTTTAGCAGGGGCGCCACAGATACGCAGTATTTT. This gives the protein CASSYFSRGATDTQYF.

The chain carries TRBV28 and TRBJ1-1; no definite D call. The CDR3 spans 13 residues. Trimming pared 10 bases from V and 4 bases from J, leaving 16 bases between. In germline, CDR1 is MDHEN, CDR2 SYDVKM. The CDR3 nucleotides are TGTGCCATCCTCCTACGGTCGGGCACTGAAGCTTTCTTT. Its translation is CAILLRSGTEAFF.

CDR3 residues: CASSLEGQGANTEAFF. As DNA, the CDR3 is TGCGCCAGCAGCTTGGAGGGACAGGGGGCCAACACTGAAGCTTTCTTT. This chain links TRBV5-1 with TRBJ1-1, with 12 bases matching TRBD1. Losses at the gene ends were 0 bases for V and 2 bases for J; bases not matched to a gene: 2. The CDR3 is made up of 16 amino acids. The germline V gene encodes CDR1 SGHRS and CDR2 YFSETQ.

The rearrangement uses TRBV10-3 and TRBJ2-5; no firm D call. V was shortened by 1 base and J by 4 bases, with 4 bases between the two germline ends. From germline, CDR1 is ENHRY and CDR2 SYGVKD. The CDR3 runs to 12 residues. Here the CDR3 reads CAISEYRETQYF. CDR3 DNA: TGTGCCATCAGTGAGTATCGAGAGACCCAGTACTTC.

This clonotype was seen only a few times. V usage is TRBV7-2 and J usage is TRBJ1-2, with 8 bases that match TRBD1. CDR3 size: 15 residues. Germline values: CDR1 SGHTA, CDR2 FQGNSA. Trimming removed 4 bases from V and 2 bases from J; junction bases left unmatched: 6. CDR3 amino acids: CASSWLGQANYGYTF. CDR3 DNA: TGTGCCAGCAGCTGGCTGGGACAGGCAAACTATGGCTACACCTTC.

This clonotype was detected only a few times. The chain combines TRBV20-1 with TRBJ1-2; D might be TRBD1 (6 bases). The CDR3 consists of 13 residues. V lost 4 bases to trimming and J lost 6 bases, with 15 bases between them. Germline CDR1 is DFQATT and CDR2 is SNEGSKA (reference sequence). The CDR3 loop reads CSAIQGYINGYTF. The CDR3 DNA sequence: TGCAGTGCTATTCAGGGGTATATAAATGGCTACACCTTC.

This clonotype came up a few times. Here the CDR3 reads CASSKGFSTDTQYF. The CDR3 coding sequence is TGTGCCAGCAGTAAGGGGTTCAGCACAGATACGCAGTATTTT. The chain uses TRBV27 and TRBJ2-3, with D tentatively TRBD1 (5 bases). Trimming removed 5 bases at V and 0 bases at J, with 9 bases between. Germline V gene sequence: CDR1 MNHEY, CDR2 SMNVEV (reference sequence). The CDR3 runs 14 residues.